This T cell receptor beta chain came from a study of cytomegalovirus exposure and HLA in healthy donors. Study information: A prior study identified approximately 120 million unique TCR beta sequences from about 200 million T cells.

This clone has only one observation. Its antigen is undetermined. CDR1 and CDR2 from the germline V gene are SGHVS and FQNEAQ. The CDR3 is made up of 14 amino acids. Trimming cost V 10 bases and J 6 bases; bases outside gene matches: 7. 13 Jbeta primers and 60 Vbeta primers were used for the PCR. Some clones are missing from TCRdb's copy, which holds only in-frame ones; the method was immunoSEQ multiplex PCR. The sample includes about 170,000 clones, roughly two thirds of them seen just once. Whole-study results and caveats: Fewer N-insertions (relative to the roughly 630-donor mean) were reportedly seen in an Asian-associated ancestry cluster in a later analysis. Investigators reported approximately 150 TCR beta chains as tied to cytomegalovirus. An analysis that came later showed most CMV-associated TCR beta chains appearing HLA-restricted.

J is TRBJ2-2 and V is TRBV7-8; 11 bases agree with TRBD2. This TCR was recovered from a young woman in good health and CMV-seropositive. The sample taken for sequencing was PBMCs. This CDR3 is CATGSGGAPGELFF. The CDR3 nucleotides are TGTGCCACGGGTAGCGGGGGGGCCCCCGGGGAGCTGTTTTTT. Full variable domain (rest looked up from reference TRBV7-8 and TRBJ2-2): GAGVSQSPRYKVAKRGQDVALRCDPISGHVSLFWYQQALGQGPEFLTYFQNEAQLDKSGLPSDRFFAERPEGSVSTLKIQRTQQEDSAVYLCATGSGGAPGELFFGEGSRLTVL.